The T cell receptor beta chain described here comes from a study of tumor-infiltrating lymphocytes in primary liver carcinoma. Across the whole study: Tumors, staged T1-T3 N0M0, spanned roughly 4 to 10 cm. The number of productive TCRbeta reads per sample ranged from roughly 3.5 to 7.13 million and was similar across tissue types. Findings and caveats of the study: Lower overlap was observed for tumor-adjacent and tumor-blood pairs relative to tumor region pairs. A small share of top clones, only about 8-24%, was found in all five tumor regions.

As regards this clonotype: Its antigen is as yet unknown. This may be a read error: a much more frequent sequence differs by one nucleotide.

Total RNA amounting to around 450 ng was the source from which TCR beta cDNA was made with a constant-region primer. It was through three nested multiplex PCR rounds of slightly modified ARM-PCR that TCR beta libraries arose. Each of the first two PCR rounds ran approximately 9 cycles with TRBV1-TRBV30 forward and C-beta reverse primers. TCRdb independently ran MiXCR on the multiplex PCR reads; one entry per CDR3 protein. The table includes 100,000 to 150,000 distinct CDR3 sequences, 55% to 75% detected once. Germline-derived CDR1 and CDR2 are MNHEY and SVGEGT. This CDR3 has 15 residues. Unsorted bulk tissue, about 19-30 mg of it, served as the source for co-extraction of RNA and DNA.

The sample was liver tumor tissue from sampling region 3. Sample subset: tumor region T3, left-lateral pole. The chain recombines TRBV6-2 or TRBV6-3 with TRBJ1-5; TRBD1 matches at 7 bases. This TCR derives from a woman in her fifties or sixties with primary liver carcinoma and hepatitis B virus infection. Here the CDR3 reads CVSTHPDRVNQPQHF. Here the CDR3 DNA reads TGTGTCAGCACCCACCCCGACAGGGTCAATCAGCCCCAGCATTTT.